Shown below are 28 T cell receptor beta chains from a single sample sequenced in a study of T cell responses to AZD1222 COVID-19 vaccine. The data were produced by immunoSEQ multiplex PCR, yet TCRdb's version contains in-frame clones alone and is incomplete. The sample has about 100,000 clones, approximately 92% seen once. The sequencing here drew on peripheral blood, taken on day 0 of AZD1222 vaccination. The receptors originated from an adult in good health.

The chain combines TRBV11-1 with TRBJ2-7; D perhaps matches TRBD2 (6 bases). Germline loops: CDR1 SGHAT, CDR2 FQDESV (reference sequence). The CDR3 is 13 amino acids. The V end was cut by 6 bases, the J end by 11 bases, with 20 bases between. CDR3 loop: CASSYAGTFPEYF. CDR3 sequence (DNA): TGTGCCAGCAGTTACGCCGGGACTTTTCCCGAGTACTTC.

J is TRBJ1-2 and V is TRBV28, with 9 bases aligning to TRBD1. The CDR3 is 16 amino acids. V was clipped by 4 bases and J by 7 bases; unmatched bases: 13. The germline V gene has CDR1 MDHEN and CDR2 SYDVKM. The CDR3, as DNA: TGTGCCAGCAGTTCCCCCTTCGGACAGGGGCTTGGTGGCTACACCTTC. It yields the protein CASSSPFGQGLGGYTF.

The sample holds a few counts of this clone. The rearrangement links TRBV7-9 to TRBJ2-7; TRBD1 aligns across 9 bases. The germline gives CDR1 SEHNR, CDR2 FQNEAQ (reference sequence). After removal of 1 base from V and 2 bases from J, the junction contained 3 bases not matched to a gene. The CDR3 covers 15 residues. The CDR3 region is CASSLVGQGTYEQYF. Here the CDR3 DNA reads TGTGCCAGCAGCTTAGTGGGACAGGGAACCTACGAGCAGTACTTC.

This chain joins TRBV18 and TRBJ1-1; tentative D call: TRBD1 (6 bases). Looked up from germline, CDR1 is KGHSH and CDR2 is LQKENI. The CDR3 runs to 15 residues. V lost 6 bases and J lost 0, with 14 bases in between. The CDR3 protein is CASSLGTTMNTEAFF. Here the CDR3 DNA reads TGTGCCAGCTCGCTCGGGACAACCATGAACACTGAAGCTTTCTTT.

V and J are TRBV2 and TRBJ1-3, with D maybe TRBD1 (5 bases). CDR3 length equals 14 residues. V gave up 8 bases and J gave up 0 bases, with 11 bases separating them. Germline V CDR1 and CDR2: SNHLY, FYNNEI. The CDR3 spells CASRTGSSGNTIYF. The CDR3 DNA follows: TGTGCCAGCCGTACAGGTAGCTCTGGAAACACCATATATTTT.

The rearrangement links TRBV2 to TRBJ2-3; 10 bases match TRBD1. CDR3 size: 14 residues. Trimming cost V 5 bases and J 4 bases; bases outside gene matches: 3. The germline CDR1 and CDR2 sequences are SNHLY and FYNNEI. Here the CDR3 DNA reads TGTGCCAGCAGTCCCGGGACAGGGGCAGATACGCAGTATTTT. It encodes CASSPGTGADTQYF.

This chain joins TRBV30 and TRBJ2-7; D possibly uses TRBD1 or TRBD2 (5 bases each). The germline CDR1 and CDR2 sequences are GTSNPN and SVGIG (reference sequence). The CDR3 length is 12 residues. V was clipped by 5 bases and J by 1 base, with 9 bases between them. In DNA form, the CDR3 reads TGTGCCTGGGACAGCGGTTCCTACGAGCAGTACTTC. This translates into CAWDSGSYEQYF.

V gene TRBV9 combines with J gene TRBJ2-2; TRBD1 or TRBD2 may be the D gene (6 bases each). Trimming took off 3 bases at V and 6 bases at J, with 12 bases between the two ends. The V gene's germline CDR1 is SGDLS and CDR2 YYNGEE. The CDR3 is 14 residues long. The CDR3 coding sequence is TGTGCCAGCAGCGCCGGGGGCTTTGCCGGGGAGCTGTTTTTT. It specifies CASSAGGFAGELFF.

This chain uses TRBV4-2 with TRBJ2-3, with 13 bases matching TRBD2. The V gene's germline CDR1 is LGHNA and CDR2 YNFKEQ. CDR3 length: 15 residues. The V segment lost 1 base and the J segment 5 bases; nucleotides outside the gene matches: 0. The chain's CDR3 is CASSQGTSGRDTQYF. The CDR3 DNA follows: TGTGCCAGCAGCCAAGGGACTAGCGGGAGAGATACGCAGTATTTT.

The gene calls are TRBV7-2 and TRBJ1-6, with D uncertain. Trimming took off 0 bases at V and 5 bases at J, with 5 bases between the two ends. The germline V gene has CDR1 SGHTA and CDR2 FQGNSA. CDR3 length: 14 residues. The CDR3 reads CASSLAQNNSPLHF. DNA of the CDR3: TGTGCCAGCAGCTTAGCACAGAATAATTCACCCCTCCACTTT.

The chain uses TRBV5-1 and TRBJ1-1, with 7 bases identical to TRBD1. The germline gives CDR1 SGHRS, CDR2 YFSETQ. This CDR3 contains 16 residues. J lost 3 bases, V lost 1 base, and 9 bases had no gene match. As DNA, the CDR3 is TGCGCCAGCAGCTTGCCCGGAGGCAGGGGGGACACTGAAGCTTTCTTT. Protein: CASSLPGGRGDTEAFF.

CDR3 residues: CASSTGTGNQPQHF. CDR3 coding DNA: TGTGCCAGTAGCACTGGGACAGGGAATCAGCCCCAGCATTTT. V gene TRBV19 combines with J gene TRBJ1-5, with 9 bases aligning to TRBD1. Germline assignment: CDR1 LNHDA and CDR2 SQIVND (reference sequence). The V segment lost 6 bases and the J segment 4 bases; nucleotides outside the gene matches: 4. The CDR3 has 14 residues.

The chain carries TRBV27 and TRBJ1-2; D not resolved. V gave up 4 bases and J gave up 3 bases, with 15 bases separating them. The CDR3 has 15 amino acids. Germline V CDR1 and CDR2: MNHEY, SMNVEV (reference sequence). The CDR3 bases are TGTGCCAGCAGTTCCCATCGAGGGTTCGACTATGGCTACACCTTC. It is translated as CASSSHRGFDYGYTF.

V is TRBV28 and J is TRBJ1-1; 7 bases fit TRBD1. V gave up 5 bases and J gave up 3 bases; unmatched junction bases: 12. The germline CDR1 and CDR2 sequences are MDHEN and SYDVKM. This CDR3 spans 16 amino acids. As DNA, the CDR3 is TGTGCCAGCAGTACGGGACAGCGGTACCGGTACACTGAAGCTTTCTTT. Translation: CASSTGQRYRYTEAFF.

V usage is TRBV6-5 and J usage is TRBJ1-5; possible D gene TRBD1, 5 bases. Germline V gene sequence: CDR1 MNHEY, CDR2 SVGAGI. V was cut by 7 bases and J by 6 bases, with 16 bases left in between. The CDR3 has 14 residues. The CDR3 DNA reads as TGTGCCAGCAACAGCGCCGGGGCCCTTCAGCCCCAGCATTTT. This sequence encodes CASNSAGALQPQHF.

V usage is TRBV28 and J usage is TRBJ1-1; D not certain. The CDR3 sequence is 13 residues long. V shed 3 bases and J shed 1 base, with 6 bases lying between them. In germline, CDR1 is MDHEN, CDR2 SYDVKM. The CDR3 DNA sequence: TGTGCCAGCAGTTTGGTAGGGAACACTGAAGCTTTCTTT. This codes for CASSLVGNTEAFF.

The chain combines TRBV27 with TRBJ1-5; TRBD1 is a possible D gene (5 bases). There are 12 residues in the CDR3. Germline V gene sequence: CDR1 MNHEY, CDR2 SMNVEV (reference sequence). The ends were cut back, 5 bases at V and 5 bases at J, with 7 bases in the middle. The CDR3 region has the DNA TGTGCCAGCAGTCCCAGGGATCAGCCCCAGCATTTT. Amino acids: CASSPRDQPQHF.

The table lists this clone with a few counts. The J gene is TRBJ2-6, the V gene TRBV7-8; D not certain. This CDR3 contains 16 residues. CDR1 SGHVS and CDR2 FQNEAQ come from the germline V gene. V lost 5 bases, J lost 4 bases, and 15 bases lay in between. The CDR3 nucleotides read TGTGCCAGCAGCAGATCGGCGAGTGTAGGGGCCAACGTCCTGACTTTC. Translated, it gives CASSRSASVGANVLTF.

The CDR3 spells CASSLGGRRQEAFF. CDR3 DNA sequence: TGTGCCAGCAGCTTAGGGGGCAGGAGGCAGGAAGCTTTCTTT. The chain links TRBV7-2 to TRBJ1-1, with a weak D call TRBD1 (5 bases). CDR1 is SGHTA and CDR2 is FQGNSA in the germline V gene. V gave up 1 base and J gave up 8 bases, with 14 bases separating them. The CDR3 sequence is 14 residues long.

The gene calls are TRBV4-3 and TRBJ2-5; tentative D call: TRBD2 (5 bases). The CDR3 runs 18 residues. CDR1 is LGHNA, CDR2 YSLEER, per germline. Trimming took 1 base from V and 3 from J, leaving 21 bases between them. The CDR3 sequence: CASSQGLAADWLEETQYF. CDR3 in DNA: TGCGCCAGCAGCCAAGGGTTGGCGGCGGACTGGCTAGAAGAGACCCAGTACTTC.

This sequence joins TRBV6-5 and TRBJ1-5; D gene ambiguous. The length of the CDR3 is 15 residues. With 6 bases removed from V and 0 bases from J, the gap between germline ends came to 12 bases. Germline lookup yields CDR1 MNHEY and CDR2 SVGAGI. CDR3 protein: CASSGYYNSNQPQHF. DNA for the CDR3: TGTGCCAGCAGCGGTTACTATAATAGCAATCAGCCCCAGCATTTT.

V usage is TRBV6-5 and J usage is TRBJ1-2; D not resolved. Germline CDR1 and CDR2: MNHEY and SVGAGI. V shed 0 bases and J shed 7 bases, with 15 bases lying between them. This CDR3 contains 15 residues. The CDR3 region is CASSYSVMGSGGYTF. The DNA of the CDR3 is TGTGCCAGCAGTTACTCCGTCATGGGTAGCGGTGGCTACACCTTC.

The chain links TRBV6-2 or TRBV6-3 to TRBJ2-2; D is undetermined. CDR1 MNHEY and CDR2 SVGEGT come from the germline V gene. V dropped 5 bases and J dropped 4 bases, with 2 bases sitting between them. This CDR3 spans 11 amino acids. CDR3 DNA: TGTGCCAGCAGTAGCACCGGGGAGCTGTTTTTT. It specifies CASSSTGELFF.

The chain joins TRBV11-1 to TRBJ2-5, with D possibly TRBD1 on 5 matching bases. The CDR3 has 15 amino acids. V lost 3 bases to trimming and J lost 5 bases, with 16 bases between them. Germline loops: CDR1 SGHAT, CDR2 FQDESV (reference sequence). The chain's CDR3 is CASSLFLGLEETQYF. CDR3 in DNA: TGTGCCAGCAGCTTGTTTCTGGGGCTTGAGGAGACCCAGTACTTC.

This sequence joins TRBV24-1 and TRBJ1-2; D call uncertain. V was pared by 4 bases and J by 5 bases, with 13 bases between. The germline V gene has CDR1 KGHDR and CDR2 SFDVKD. CDR3 size: 14 residues. This CDR3 is CATSDPPSSYGYTF. The CDR3 DNA follows: TGTGCCACCAGTGACCCCCCGAGTAGTTATGGCTACACCTTC.

The CDR3 spells CASSTGGVGEKLFF. The CDR3 DNA reads as TGTGCCAGTAGCACAGGGGGCGTCGGTGAAAAACTGTTTTTT. This rearrangement joins TRBV19 to TRBJ1-4; 9 bases line up with TRBD1. This CDR3 spans 14 amino acids. Germline assignment: CDR1 LNHDA and CDR2 SQIVND (reference sequence). V trimming: 6 bases; J trimming: 7 bases; junction bases outside the gene matches: 6.

The J gene is TRBJ1-6, the V gene TRBV5-1; 8 bases are shared with TRBD1. Unmatched junction bases numbered 6, after V lost 3 bases and J lost 7 bases. Per germline, CDR1 SGHRS and CDR2 YFSETQ. The CDR3 extends over 15 amino acids. The DNA for the CDR3 is TGCGCCAGCAGCTGGGGGGACAGGCAGAATTCACCCCTCCACTTT. Amino acid sequence: CASSWGDRQNSPLHF.

This sequence joins TRBV18 and TRBJ1-5; TRBD1 matches at 9 bases. The CDR3 runs to 15 residues. The V gene's germline CDR1 is KGHSH and CDR2 LQKENI. V shed 6 bases, J shed 7 bases, and the junction held 10 bases outside the gene matches. The CDR3 region is CASSPGTGSNQPQHF. As DNA, the CDR3 is TGTGCCAGCTCTCCCGGGACAGGGTCGAACCAGCCCCAGCATTTT.